This passage covers 7 T cell receptor beta chains from one sample sequenced in a study of cytomegalovirus exposure and HLA in healthy donors. The PCR made use of 60 Vbeta and 13 Jbeta primers. The method was immunoSEQ multiplex PCR; TCRdb's version includes in-frame clones alone and lacks a portion of them. The sample records about 120,000 clones, 81% being singletons. The source material was PBMCs. The origin of the receptors is a man aged 18 to 30 in good health and CMV-seronegative.

The chain combines TRBV7-9 with TRBJ1-2; possible D gene TRBD1, 6 bases. CDR3 size: 11 residues. The ends were cut back, 5 bases at V and 8 bases at J, with 9 bases in the middle. Germline CDR1 and CDR2: SEHNR and FQNEAQ (reference sequence). The CDR3 loop is CASSDTGGYTF. The CDR3 DNA follows: TGTGCCAGCAGCGACACAGGGGGCTACACCTTC.

Regarding this clone: This sample also contains other DNA sequences that code for the same CDR3. V gene TRBV5-1 combines with J gene TRBJ2-1; TRBD2 matches at 11 bases. The germline gives CDR1 SGHRS, CDR2 YFSETQ. Trimming cost V 5 bases and J 2 bases; bases outside gene matches: 3. The CDR3 runs to 15 residues. The CDR3 region is CASSLTSGAYNEQFF. The CDR3 region has the DNA TGCGCCAGCAGTTTGACTAGCGGGGCCTACAATGAGCAGTTCTTC.

The chain employs TRBV27 and TRBJ2-7; D unclear. The length of the CDR3 is 13 residues. Germline CDR1 reads MNHEY; CDR2 reads SMNVEV (reference sequence). V lost 3 bases, J lost 3 bases, and 9 bases lay in between. The CDR3 spells CASSFSGNYEQYF. The DNA for the CDR3 is TGTGCCAGCAGTTTCTCAGGCAACTACGAGCAGTACTTC.

With respect to this clone: One end of the junction is discordant with germline, which a read error may explain. V usage is TRBV7-9 and J usage is TRBJ2-7, with TRBD2 identical over 14 bases. This CDR3 region has 18 residues. Germline CDR1 SEHNR, CDR2 FQNEAQ (reference sequence). The CDR3 is CSSSRTSGGPGPFYEQYF. DNA for the CDR3: TGTTCCAGCAGCCGGACTAGCGGGGGGCCGGGGCCATTCTACGAGCAGTACTTC.

V usage is TRBV9 and J usage is TRBJ2-1; 10 bases agree with TRBD2. The CDR3 extends over 16 amino acids. From germline, CDR1 is SGDLS and CDR2 YYNGEE. J gave up 4 bases and V 0 bases, and 4 bases lay outside the gene matches. This CDR3 reads CASSVGGLARYNEQFF. Here the CDR3 DNA reads TGTGCCAGCAGCGTAGGGGGACTAGCGAGGTACAATGAGCAGTTCTTC.

The chain employs TRBV2 and TRBJ1-2, with TRBD1 identical over 7 bases. J was trimmed by 4 bases and V by 6 bases; bases with no gene match: 14. The CDR3 is 16 residues long. Per germline, CDR1 SNHLY and CDR2 FYNNEI. The CDR3 DNA follows: TGTGCCAGCAGAGTTGAGACAGGGCTTTGGGGCTATGGCTACACCTTC. It translates to CASRVETGLWGYGYTF.

Only one count was recorded for this clone. V usage is TRBV7-6 and J usage is TRBJ2-6; D not certain. The germline V gene has CDR1 SGHVS and CDR2 FNYEAQ. This CDR3 contains 15 residues. V dropped 6 bases and J dropped 2 bases, with 11 bases sitting between them. CDR3 in amino acids: CASSYLDTGANVLTF. CDR3 DNA: TGTGCCAGCAGTTATTTAGACACTGGGGCCAACGTCCTGACTTTC.